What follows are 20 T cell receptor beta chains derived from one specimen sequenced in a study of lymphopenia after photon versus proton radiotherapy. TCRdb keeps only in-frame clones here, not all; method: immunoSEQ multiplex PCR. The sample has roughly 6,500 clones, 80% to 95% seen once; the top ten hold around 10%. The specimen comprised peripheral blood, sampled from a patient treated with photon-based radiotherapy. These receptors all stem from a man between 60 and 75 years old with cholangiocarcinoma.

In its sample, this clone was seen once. The CDR3 reads CASSLGRVPSGQQFF. DNA for the CDR3: TGTGCCAGCAGCTTAGGCCGAGTACCGAGCGGACAGCAGTTCTTC. This sequence joins TRBV13 and TRBJ2-1; possibly TRBD2 for D (5 bases). Looked up from germline, CDR1 is PRHDT and CDR2 is FYEKMQ (reference sequence). The CDR3 is 15 amino acids. The V and J ends lost 0 bases and 11 bases respectively, with 17 bases between them.

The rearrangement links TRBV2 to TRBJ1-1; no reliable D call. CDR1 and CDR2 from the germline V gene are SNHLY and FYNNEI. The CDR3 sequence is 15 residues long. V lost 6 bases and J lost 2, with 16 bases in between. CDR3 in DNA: TGTGCCAGCAGCCCTCAAGGGCAGATAAACACTGAAGCTTTCTTT. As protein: CASSPQGQINTEAFF.

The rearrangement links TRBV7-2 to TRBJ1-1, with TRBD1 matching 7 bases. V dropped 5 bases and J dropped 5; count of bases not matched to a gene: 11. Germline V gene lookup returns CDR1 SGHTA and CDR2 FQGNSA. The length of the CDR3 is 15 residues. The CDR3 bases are TGTGCCAGCAGCCTACAGACAGGGAGAGGTACTGAAGCTTTCTTT. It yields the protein CASSLQTGRGTEAFF.

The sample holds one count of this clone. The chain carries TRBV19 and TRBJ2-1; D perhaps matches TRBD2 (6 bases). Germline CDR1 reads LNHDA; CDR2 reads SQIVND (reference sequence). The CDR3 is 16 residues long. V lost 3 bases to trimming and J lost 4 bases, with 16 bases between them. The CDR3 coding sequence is TGTGCCAGTAGTATGACTAGTTCCCGCCCTTACAATGAGCAGTTCTTC. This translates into CASSMTSSRPYNEQFF. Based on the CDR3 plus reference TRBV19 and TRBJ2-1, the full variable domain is DGGITQSPKYLFRKEGQNVTLSCEQNLNHDAMYWYRQDPGQGLRLIYYSQIVNDFQKGDIAEGYSVSREKKESFPLTVTSAQKNPTAFYLCASSMTSSRPYNEQFFGPGTRLTVL.

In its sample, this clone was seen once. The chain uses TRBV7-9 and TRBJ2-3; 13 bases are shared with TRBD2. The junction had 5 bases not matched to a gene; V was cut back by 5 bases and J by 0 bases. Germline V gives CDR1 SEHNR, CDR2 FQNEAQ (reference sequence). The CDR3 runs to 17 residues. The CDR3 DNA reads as TGTGCCAGCAGCGAAGGGACTAGCGGGGAGAGCACAGATACGCAGTATTTT. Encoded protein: CASSEGTSGESTDTQYF. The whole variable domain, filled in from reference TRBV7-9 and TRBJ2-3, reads DTGVSQNPRHKITKRGQNVTFRCDPISEHNRLYWYRQTLGQGPEFLTYFQNEAQLEKSRLLSDRFSAERPKGSFSTLEIQRTEQGDSAMYLCASSEGTSGESTDTQYFGPGTRLTVL.

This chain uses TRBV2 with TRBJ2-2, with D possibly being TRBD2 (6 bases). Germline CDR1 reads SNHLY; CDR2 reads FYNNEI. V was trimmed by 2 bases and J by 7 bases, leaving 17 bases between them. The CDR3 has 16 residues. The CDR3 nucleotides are TGTGCCAGCAGTGAATTAGGAGGGCAATTGGGCGGGGAGCTGTTTTTT. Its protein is CASSELGGQLGGELFF.

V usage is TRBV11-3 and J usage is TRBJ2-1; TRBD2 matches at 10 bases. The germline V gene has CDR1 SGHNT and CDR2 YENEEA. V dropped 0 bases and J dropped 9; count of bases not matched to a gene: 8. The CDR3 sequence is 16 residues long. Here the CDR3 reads CASSLEVSGRASEQFF. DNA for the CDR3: TGTGCCAGCAGCTTAGAGGTCAGCGGGAGGGCCAGTGAGCAGTTCTTC. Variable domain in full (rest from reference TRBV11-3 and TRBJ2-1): EAGVVQSPRYKIIEKKQPVAFWCNPISGHNTLYWYLQNLGQGPELLIRYENEEAVDDSQLPKDRFSAERLKGVDSTLKIQPAELGDSAVYLCASSLEVSGRASEQFFGPGTRLTVL.

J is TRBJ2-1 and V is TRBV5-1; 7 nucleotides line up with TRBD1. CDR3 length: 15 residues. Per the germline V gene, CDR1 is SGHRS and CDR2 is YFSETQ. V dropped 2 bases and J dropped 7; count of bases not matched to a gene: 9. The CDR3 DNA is TGCGCCAGCAGCTTAAGGACAGGTGACGGGAATGAGCAGTTCTTC. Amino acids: CASSLRTGDGNEQFF.

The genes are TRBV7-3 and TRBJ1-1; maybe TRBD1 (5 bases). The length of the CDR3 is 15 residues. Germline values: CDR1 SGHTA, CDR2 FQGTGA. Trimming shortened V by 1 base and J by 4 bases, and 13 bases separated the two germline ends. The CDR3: CASSLSPGRGTEAFF. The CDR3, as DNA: TGTGCCAGCAGCTTAAGCCCGGGACGGGGCACTGAAGCTTTCTTT.

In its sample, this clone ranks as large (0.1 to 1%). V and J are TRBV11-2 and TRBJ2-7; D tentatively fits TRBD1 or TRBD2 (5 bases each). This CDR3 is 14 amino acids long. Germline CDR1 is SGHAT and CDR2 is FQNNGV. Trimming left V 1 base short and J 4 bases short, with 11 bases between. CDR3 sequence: CASSLAGAGYEQYF. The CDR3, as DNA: TGTGCCAGCAGCTTAGCCGGGGCCGGATACGAGCAGTACTTC.

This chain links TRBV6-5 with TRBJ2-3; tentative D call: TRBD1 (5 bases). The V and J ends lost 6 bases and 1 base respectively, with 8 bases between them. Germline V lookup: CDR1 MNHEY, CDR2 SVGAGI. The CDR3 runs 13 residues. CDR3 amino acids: CASSQQGTDTQYF. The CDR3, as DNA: TGTGCCAGCAGCCAACAGGGCACAGATACGCAGTATTTT.

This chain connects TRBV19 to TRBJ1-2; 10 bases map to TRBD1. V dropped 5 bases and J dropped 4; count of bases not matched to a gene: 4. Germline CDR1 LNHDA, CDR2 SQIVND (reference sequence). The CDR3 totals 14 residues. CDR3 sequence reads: CASSQTGGVYGYTF. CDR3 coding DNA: TGTGCCAGTAGTCAGACAGGGGGCGTCTATGGCTACACCTTC.

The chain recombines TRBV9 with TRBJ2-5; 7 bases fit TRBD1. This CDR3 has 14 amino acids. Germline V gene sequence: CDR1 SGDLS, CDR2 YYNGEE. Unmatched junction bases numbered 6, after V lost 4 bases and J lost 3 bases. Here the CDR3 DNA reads TGTGCCAGCAGCTTCTCAACAGGGGAAGAGACCCAGTACTTC. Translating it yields CASSFSTGEETQYF. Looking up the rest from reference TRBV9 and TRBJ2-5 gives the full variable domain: DSGVTQTPKHLITATGQRVTLRCSPRSGDLSVYWYQQSLDQGLQFLIQYYNGEERAKGNILERFSAQQFPDLHSELNLSSLELGDSALYFCASSFSTGEETQYFGPGTRLLVL.

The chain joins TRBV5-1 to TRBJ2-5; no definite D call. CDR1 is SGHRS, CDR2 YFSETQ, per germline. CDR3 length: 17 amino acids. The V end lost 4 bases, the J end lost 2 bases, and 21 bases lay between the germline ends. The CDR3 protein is CASSPGSRRAIQETQYF. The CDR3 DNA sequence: TGCGCCAGCAGCCCCGGAAGCCGACGGGCCATACAAGAGACCCAGTACTTC.

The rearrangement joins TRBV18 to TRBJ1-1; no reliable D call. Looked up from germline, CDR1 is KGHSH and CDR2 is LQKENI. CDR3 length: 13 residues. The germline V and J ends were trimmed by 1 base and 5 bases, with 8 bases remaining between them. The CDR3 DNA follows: TGTGCCAGCTCACCACAGGGTGGGACTGAAGCTTTCTTT. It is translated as CASSPQGGTEAFF.

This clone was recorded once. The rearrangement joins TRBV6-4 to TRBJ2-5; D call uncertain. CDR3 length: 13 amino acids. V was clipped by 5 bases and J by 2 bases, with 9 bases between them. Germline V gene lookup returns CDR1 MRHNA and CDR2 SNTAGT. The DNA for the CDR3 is TGTGCCAGCAGTCCCGCACCTCAAGAGACCCAGTACTTC. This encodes CASSPAPQETQYF.

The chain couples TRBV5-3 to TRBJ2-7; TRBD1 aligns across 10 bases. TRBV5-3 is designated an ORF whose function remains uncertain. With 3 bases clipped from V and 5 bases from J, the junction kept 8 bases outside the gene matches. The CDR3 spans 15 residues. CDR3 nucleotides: TGTGCCAGAAGCTCCCCTGGACAGGGGGTAAACGAGCAGTACTTC. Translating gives CARSSPGQGVNEQYF.

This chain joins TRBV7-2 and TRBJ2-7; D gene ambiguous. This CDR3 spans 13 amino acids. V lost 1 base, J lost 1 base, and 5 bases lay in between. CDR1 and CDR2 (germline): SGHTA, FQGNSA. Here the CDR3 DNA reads TGTGCCAGCAGCTTAGGCATTTCCTACGAGCAGTACTTC. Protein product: CASSLGISYEQYF.

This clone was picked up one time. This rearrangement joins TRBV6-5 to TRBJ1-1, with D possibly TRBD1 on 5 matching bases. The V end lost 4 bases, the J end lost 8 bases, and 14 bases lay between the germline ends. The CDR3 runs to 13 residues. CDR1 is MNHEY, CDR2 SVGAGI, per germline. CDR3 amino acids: CASSSSGRSEAFF. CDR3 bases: TGTGCCAGCAGTTCCTCGGGGCGATCCGAAGCTTTCTTT.

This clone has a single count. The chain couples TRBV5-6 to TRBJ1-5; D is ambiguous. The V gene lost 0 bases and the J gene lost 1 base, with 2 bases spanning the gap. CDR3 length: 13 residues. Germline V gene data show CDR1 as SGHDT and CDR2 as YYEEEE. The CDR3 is CASSLASNQPQHF. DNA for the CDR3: TGTGCCAGCAGCTTGGCGAGCAATCAGCCCCAGCATTTT. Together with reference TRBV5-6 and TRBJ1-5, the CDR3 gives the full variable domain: DAGVTQSPTHLIKTRGQQVTLRCSPKSGHDTVSWYQQALGQGPQFIFQYYEEEERQRGNFPDRFSGHQFPNYSSELNVNALLLGDSALYLCASSLASNQPQHFGDGTRLSIL.